These T cell receptor beta chains were read from a single sample in a study of cytomegalovirus exposure and HLA in healthy donors. Sequencing was performed with immunoSEQ multiplex PCR; in TCRdb, only in-frame clones are kept and a portion is missing. The table lists 220,000 or so clones, around four fifths of them singletons, with more than 13% in the top ten. Sequenced input: PBMCs. Every receptor here comes from a woman between 25 and 40 years old in good health and CMV-seropositive. Both conserved end residues are part of each CDR3. A D gene is named only where the DNA matches it firmly. Only some rows state a clone size, as once, few, many or a class for expanded clones.

d_call: NA
j_call: TRBJ2-2
v_call: TRBV19
clone_size: NA
cdr3_aa: CASRTPRGRGEAGELFF
cdr3_nt: TGTGCCAGTAGAACACCCCGGGGACGAGGGGAGGCCGGGGAGCTGTTTTTT

d_call: NA
j_call: TRBJ1-4
v_call: TRBV29-1
clone_size: NA
cdr3_aa: CSVVGIKEKLFF
cdr3_nt: TGCAGCGTTGTAGGAATTAAGGAAAAACTGTTTTTT

d_call: NA
j_call: TRBJ2-1
v_call: TRBV15
clone_size: many
cdr3_aa: CATSRDWGRGPDEQFF
cdr3_nt: TGTGCCACCAGCAGAGATTGGGGGAGGGGGCCTGATGAGCAGTTCTTC

d_call: NA
j_call: TRBJ1-5
v_call: TRBV6-1
clone_size: NA
cdr3_aa: CASSLNQPQHF
cdr3_nt: TGTGCCAGCAGCCTAAACCAGCCCCAGCATTTT

d_call: NA
j_call: TRBJ1-2
v_call: TRBV29-1
clone_size: NA
cdr3_aa: CSVEMRDGYTF
cdr3_nt: TGCAGCGTTGAAATGCGGGATGGCTACACCTTC

d_call: NA
j_call: TRBJ1-2
v_call: TRBV14
clone_size: NA
cdr3_aa: CASSQDKENYGYTF
cdr3_nt: TGTGCCAGCAGCCAAGATAAGGAGAACTATGGCTACACCTTC

d_call: NA
j_call: TRBJ1-5
v_call: TRBV7-9
clone_size: NA
cdr3_aa: CASSLFNQPQHF
cdr3_nt: TGTGCCAGCAGCTTATTTAATCAGCCCCAGCATTTT

d_call: TRBD1
j_call: TRBJ1-4
v_call: TRBV15
clone_size: NA
cdr3_aa: CATGDRAHNEKLFF
cdr3_nt: TGTGCCACCGGGGACAGGGCTCATAATGAAAAACTGTTTTTT

d_call: NA
j_call: TRBJ2-3
v_call: TRBV4-2
clone_size: NA
cdr3_aa: CASSQDRAATDTQYF
cdr3_nt: TGTGCCAGCAGCCAAGATAGAGCTGCCACAGATACGCAGTATTTT

d_call: NA
j_call: TRBJ2-5
v_call: TRBV30
clone_size: once
cdr3_aa: CAWRVESGETQYF
cdr3_nt: TGTGCCTGGAGAGTAGAGTCCGGAGAGACCCAGTACTTC

d_call: NA
j_call: TRBJ2-7
v_call: TRBV28
clone_size: NA
cdr3_aa: CASRNSDGYEQYF
cdr3_nt: TGTGCCAGCAGGAATTCGGACGGATACGAGCAGTACTTC

d_call: NA
j_call: TRBJ1-4
v_call: TRBV15
clone_size: NA
cdr3_aa: CATSRLQTREKLFF
cdr3_nt: TGTGCCACCAGCAGATTGCAAACTCGGGAAAAACTGTTTTTT

d_call: NA
j_call: TRBJ1-5
v_call: TRBV6-6
clone_size: NA
cdr3_aa: CASSYKAGNSNQPQHF
cdr3_nt: TGTGCCAGCAGTTATAAAGCAGGAAATAGCAATCAGCCCCAGCATTTT

d_call: TRBD2
j_call: TRBJ2-3
v_call: TRBV5-1
clone_size: NA
cdr3_aa: CASSLRTSRDTDTQYF
cdr3_nt: TGCGCCAGCAGCCTTCGGACTAGCAGAGACACAGATACGCAGTATTTT

d_call: TRBD1
j_call: TRBJ1-1
v_call: TRBV7-3
clone_size: NA
cdr3_aa: CASSLRTGGAFF
cdr3_nt: TGTGCCAGCAGCTTAAGGACAGGGGGCGCTTTCTTT

d_call: TRBD1
j_call: TRBJ1-3
v_call: TRBV5-5
clone_size: NA
cdr3_aa: CASSLAQGIRNTIYF
cdr3_nt: TGTGCCAGCAGCTTGGCACAGGGGATTAGAAACACCATATATTTT

d_call: NA
j_call: TRBJ1-5
v_call: TRBV30
clone_size: NA
cdr3_aa: CAWSLGQGQPQHF
cdr3_nt: TGTGCCTGGAGTTTGGGGCAAGGCCAGCCCCAGCATTTT

d_call: NA
j_call: TRBJ1-2
v_call: TRBV28
clone_size: NA
cdr3_aa: CASSFFIRSRENYGYTF
cdr3_nt: TGTGCCAGCAGTTTCTTTATAAGGAGCCGCGAAAACTATGGCTACACCTTC

d_call: TRBD1
j_call: TRBJ1-5
v_call: TRBV29-1
clone_size: NA
cdr3_aa: CSVLQGGSNQPQHF
cdr3_nt: TGCAGCGTCTTACAGGGGGGGAGCAATCAGCCCCAGCATTTT

d_call: TRBD1
j_call: TRBJ1-5
v_call: TRBV27
clone_size: NA
cdr3_aa: CASSRRTGGTQPQHF
cdr3_nt: TGTGCCAGCAGTCGAAGGACAGGGGGAACTCAGCCCCAGCATTTT

d_call: NA
j_call: TRBJ2-2
v_call: TRBV11-3
clone_size: NA
cdr3_aa: CASSRKANTGELFF
cdr3_nt: TGTGCCAGCAGCCGTAAAGCGAACACCGGGGAGCTGTTTTTT

d_call: TRBD2
j_call: TRBJ2-3
v_call: TRBV29-1
clone_size: NA
cdr3_aa: CSVGGLAARGDTQYF
cdr3_nt: TGCAGCGTTGGGGGACTAGCGGCCCGCGGGGATACGCAGTATTTT

d_call: NA
j_call: TRBJ2-2
v_call: TRBV4-3
clone_size: NA
cdr3_aa: CASSQAPAGTSNTGELFF
cdr3_nt: TGCGCCAGCAGCCAAGCCCCAGCCGGGACATCGAACACCGGGGAGCTGTTTTTT